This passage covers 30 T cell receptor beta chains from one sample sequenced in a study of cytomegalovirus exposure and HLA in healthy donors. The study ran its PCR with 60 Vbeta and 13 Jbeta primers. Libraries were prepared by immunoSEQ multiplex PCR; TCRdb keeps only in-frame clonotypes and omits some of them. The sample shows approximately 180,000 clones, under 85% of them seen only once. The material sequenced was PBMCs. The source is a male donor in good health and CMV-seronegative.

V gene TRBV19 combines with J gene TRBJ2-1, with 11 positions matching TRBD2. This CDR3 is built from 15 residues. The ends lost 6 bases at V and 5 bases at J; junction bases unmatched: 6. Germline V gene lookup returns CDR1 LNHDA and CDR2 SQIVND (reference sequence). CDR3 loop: CASRITSGGDNEQFF. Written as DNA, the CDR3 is TGTGCCAGTAGGATCACTAGCGGGGGAGACAATGAGCAGTTCTTC.

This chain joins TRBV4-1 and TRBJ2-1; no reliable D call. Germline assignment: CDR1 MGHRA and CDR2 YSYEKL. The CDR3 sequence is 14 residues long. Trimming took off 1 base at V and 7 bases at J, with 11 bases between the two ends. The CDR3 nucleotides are TGCGCCAGCAGCCAAGTCCTAGAAAAAAATGAGCAGTTCTTC. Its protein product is CASSQVLEKNEQFF.

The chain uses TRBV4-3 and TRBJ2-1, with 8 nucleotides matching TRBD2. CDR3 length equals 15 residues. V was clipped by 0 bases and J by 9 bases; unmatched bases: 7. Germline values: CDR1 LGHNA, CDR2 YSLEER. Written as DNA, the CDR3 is TGCGCCAGCAGCCAAGAAAGCGGGAGCGACGGTGAGCAGTTCTTC. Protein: CASSQESGSDGEQFF.

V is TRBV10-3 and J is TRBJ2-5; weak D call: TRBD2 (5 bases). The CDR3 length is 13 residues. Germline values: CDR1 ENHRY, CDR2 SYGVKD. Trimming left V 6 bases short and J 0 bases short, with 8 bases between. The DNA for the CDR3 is TGTGCCATCAGCGACGGGAACCAAGAGACCCAGTACTTC. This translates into CAISDGNQETQYF.

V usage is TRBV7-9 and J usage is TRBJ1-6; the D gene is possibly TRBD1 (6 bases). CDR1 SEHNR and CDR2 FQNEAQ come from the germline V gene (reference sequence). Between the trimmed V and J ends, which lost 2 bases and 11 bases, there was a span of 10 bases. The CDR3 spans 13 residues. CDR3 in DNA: TGTGCCAGCAGCTTACGGGACATCACACCCCTCCACTTT. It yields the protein CASSLRDITPLHF.

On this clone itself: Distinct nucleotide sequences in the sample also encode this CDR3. CDR3 protein: CAWSVIEGNEQFF. DNA of the CDR3: TGTGCCTGGAGTGTAATAGAGGGTAATGAGCAGTTCTTC. The chain employs TRBV30 and TRBJ2-1, with a tentative D call TRBD2 (5 bases). Trimming took 0 bases from V and 7 from J, leaving 10 bases between them. Per the germline V gene, CDR1 is GTSNPN and CDR2 is SVGIG (reference sequence). The CDR3 is 13 residues long.

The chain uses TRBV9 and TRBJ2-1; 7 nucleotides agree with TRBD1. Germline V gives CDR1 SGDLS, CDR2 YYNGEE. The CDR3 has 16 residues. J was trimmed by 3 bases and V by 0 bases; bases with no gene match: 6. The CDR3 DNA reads TGTGCCAGCAGCGTAGTCCCGGGACAGATCTACAATGAGCAGTTCTTC. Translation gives CASSVVPGQIYNEQFF.

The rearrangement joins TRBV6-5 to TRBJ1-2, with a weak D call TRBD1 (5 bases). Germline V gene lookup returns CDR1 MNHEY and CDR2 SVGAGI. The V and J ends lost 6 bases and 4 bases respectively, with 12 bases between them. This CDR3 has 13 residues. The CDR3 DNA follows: TGTGCCAGCAGAACGGGGGGGAGCTATGGCTACACCTTC. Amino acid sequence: CASRTGGSYGYTF.

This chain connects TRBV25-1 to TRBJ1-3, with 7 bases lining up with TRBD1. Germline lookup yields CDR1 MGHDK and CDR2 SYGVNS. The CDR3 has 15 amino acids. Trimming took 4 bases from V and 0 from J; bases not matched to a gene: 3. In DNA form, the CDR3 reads TGTGCCAGCAGTGCGGGACAGATCTCTGGAAACACCATATATTTT. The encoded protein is CASSAGQISGNTIYF.

In nucleotides, the CDR3 is TGCGCCAGCAGCTTGGCCTTAGACGGGTACGAGCAGTACTTC. Translation: CASSLALDGYEQYF. The chain joins TRBV5-1 to TRBJ2-7; D not certain. Deletions cut 0 bases from V and 4 bases from J, with 11 bases between. The CDR3 has 14 residues. Germline V gene data show CDR1 as SGHRS and CDR2 as YFSETQ.

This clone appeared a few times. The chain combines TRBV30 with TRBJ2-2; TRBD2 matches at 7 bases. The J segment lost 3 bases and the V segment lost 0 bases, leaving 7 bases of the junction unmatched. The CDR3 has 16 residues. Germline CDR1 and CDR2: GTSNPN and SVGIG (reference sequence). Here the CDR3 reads CAWSVLGRSDTGELFF. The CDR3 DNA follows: TGTGCCTGGAGTGTACTCGGGAGGTCGGACACCGGGGAGCTGTTTTTT. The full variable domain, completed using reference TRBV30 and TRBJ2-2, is SQTIHQWPATLVQPVGSPLSLECTVEGTSNPNLYWYRQAAGRGLQLLFYSVGIGQISSEVPQNLSASRPQDRQFILSSKKLLLSDSGFYLCAWSVLGRSDTGELFFGEGSRLTVL.

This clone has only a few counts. The CDR3 reads CASSPIGRGSSPLHF. The DNA of the CDR3 is TGTGCCAGCAGCCCGATAGGCAGGGGGAGTTCACCCCTCCACTTT. V usage is TRBV11-2 and J usage is TRBJ1-6, with 7 bases identical to TRBD1. This CDR3 region has 15 residues. Germline V gene lookup returns CDR1 SGHAT and CDR2 FQNNGV. J gave up 9 bases and V 5 bases, and 10 bases lay outside the gene matches. Combining the CDR3 with reference TRBV11-2 and TRBJ1-6 gives the whole variable domain EAGVAQSPRYKIIEKRQSVAFWCNPISGHATLYWYQQILGQGPKLLIQFQNNGVVDDSQLPKDRFSAERLKGVDSTLKIQPAKLEDSAVYLCASSPIGRGSSPLHFGNGTRLTVT.

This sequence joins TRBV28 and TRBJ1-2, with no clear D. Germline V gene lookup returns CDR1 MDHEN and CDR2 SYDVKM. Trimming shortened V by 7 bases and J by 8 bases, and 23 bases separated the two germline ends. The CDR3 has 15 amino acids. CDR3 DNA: TGTGCCAGCAACCCCGCCTACACCTACGAGGGCGGCTACACCTTC. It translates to CASNPAYTYEGGYTF.

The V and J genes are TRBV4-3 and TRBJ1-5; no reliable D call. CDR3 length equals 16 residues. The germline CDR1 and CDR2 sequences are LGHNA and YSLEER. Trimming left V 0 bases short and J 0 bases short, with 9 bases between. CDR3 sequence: CASSQEAGYSNQPQHF. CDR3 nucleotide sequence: TGCGCCAGCAGCCAAGAGGCAGGTTATAGCAATCAGCCCCAGCATTTT.

The CDR3 sequence is CASSQGDRESTLHF. CDR3 bases: TGTGCCAGCAGCCAGGGGGACAGGGAGAGCACCCTCCACTTT. This rearrangement joins TRBV7-9 to TRBJ1-6; the match to TRBD1 covers 9 bases. There are 14 residues in the CDR3. The trim removed 5 bases at V and 14 bases at J, leaving 10 bases unmatched. The germline V gene encodes CDR1 SEHNR and CDR2 FQNEAQ (reference sequence).

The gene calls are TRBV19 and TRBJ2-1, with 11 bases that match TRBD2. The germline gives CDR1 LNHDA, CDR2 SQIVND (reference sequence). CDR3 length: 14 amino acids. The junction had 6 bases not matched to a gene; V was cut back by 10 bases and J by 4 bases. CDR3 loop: CATTGLAGYNEQFF. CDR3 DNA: TGTGCCACCACCGGACTAGCGGGTTACAATGAGCAGTTCTTC.

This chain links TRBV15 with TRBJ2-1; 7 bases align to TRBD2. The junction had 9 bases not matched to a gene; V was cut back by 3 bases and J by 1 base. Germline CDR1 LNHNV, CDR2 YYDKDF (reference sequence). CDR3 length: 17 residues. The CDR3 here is CATSSQTSALSYNEQFF. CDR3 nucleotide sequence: TGTGCCACCAGCAGTCAAACTAGCGCTCTTTCCTACAATGAGCAGTTCTTC.

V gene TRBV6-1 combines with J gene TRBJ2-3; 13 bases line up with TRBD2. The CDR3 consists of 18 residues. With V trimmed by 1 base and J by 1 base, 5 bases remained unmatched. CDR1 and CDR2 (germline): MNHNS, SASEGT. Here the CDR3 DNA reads TGTGCCAGCAGTGAAGGGACTAGCGGGAGTCGTGGCACAGATACGCAGTATTTT. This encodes CASSEGTSGSRGTDTQYF.

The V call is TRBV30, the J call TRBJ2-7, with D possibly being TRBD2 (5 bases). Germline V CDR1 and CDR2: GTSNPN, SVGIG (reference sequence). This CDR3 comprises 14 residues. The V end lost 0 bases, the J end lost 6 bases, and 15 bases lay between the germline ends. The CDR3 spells CAWSVLAGFGEQYF. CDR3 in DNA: TGTGCCTGGAGTGTACTCGCGGGTTTTGGCGAGCAGTACTTC.

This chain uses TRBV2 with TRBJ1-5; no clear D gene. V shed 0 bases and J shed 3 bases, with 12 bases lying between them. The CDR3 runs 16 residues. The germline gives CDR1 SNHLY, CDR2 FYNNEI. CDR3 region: CASSEAYEQINQPQHF. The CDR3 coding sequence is TGTGCCAGCAGTGAAGCGTATGAACAGATCAATCAGCCCCAGCATTTT.

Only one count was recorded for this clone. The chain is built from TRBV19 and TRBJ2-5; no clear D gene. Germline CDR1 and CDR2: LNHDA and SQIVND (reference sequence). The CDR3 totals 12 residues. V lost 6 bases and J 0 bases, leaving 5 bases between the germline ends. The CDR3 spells CASSMYQETQYF. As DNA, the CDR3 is TGTGCCAGTAGCATGTACCAAGAGACCCAGTACTTC.

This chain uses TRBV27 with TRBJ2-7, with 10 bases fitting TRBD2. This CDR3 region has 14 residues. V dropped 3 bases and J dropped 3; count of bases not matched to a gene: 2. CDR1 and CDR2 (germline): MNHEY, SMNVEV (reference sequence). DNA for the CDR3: TGTGCCAGCAGTTTTAGCGGGGGGCGCTACGAGCAGTACTTC. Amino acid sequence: CASSFSGGRYEQYF.

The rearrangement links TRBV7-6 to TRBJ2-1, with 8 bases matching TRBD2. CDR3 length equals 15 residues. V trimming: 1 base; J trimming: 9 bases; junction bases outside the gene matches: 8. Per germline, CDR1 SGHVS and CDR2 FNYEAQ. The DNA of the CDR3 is TGTGCCAGCAGCTTAGGCGCGGGAGGCTCTGTTGAGCAGTTCTTC. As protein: CASSLGAGGSVEQFF.

The CDR3 bases are TGTGCCAGCAGTGCGGGGGGGAACCAAGAGACCCAGTACTTC. Its protein product is CASSAGGNQETQYF. V usage is TRBV28 and J usage is TRBJ2-5; 9 bases match TRBD2. This CDR3 contains 14 residues. From germline, CDR1 is MDHEN and CDR2 SYDVKM. V shed 5 bases, J shed 0 bases, and the junction held 1 base outside the gene matches.

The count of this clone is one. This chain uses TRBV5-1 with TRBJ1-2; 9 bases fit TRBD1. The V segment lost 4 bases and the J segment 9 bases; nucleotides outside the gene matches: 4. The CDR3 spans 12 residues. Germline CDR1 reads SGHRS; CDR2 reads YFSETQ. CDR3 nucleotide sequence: TGCGCCAGCAGCCGGGGACAGGGAAGCTACACCTTC. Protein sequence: CASSRGQGSYTF.

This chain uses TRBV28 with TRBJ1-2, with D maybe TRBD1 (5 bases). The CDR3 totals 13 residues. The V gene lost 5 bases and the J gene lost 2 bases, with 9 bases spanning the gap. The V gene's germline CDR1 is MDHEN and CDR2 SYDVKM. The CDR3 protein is CASSGQINYGYTF. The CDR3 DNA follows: TGTGCCAGCAGTGGACAAATAAACTATGGCTACACCTTC.

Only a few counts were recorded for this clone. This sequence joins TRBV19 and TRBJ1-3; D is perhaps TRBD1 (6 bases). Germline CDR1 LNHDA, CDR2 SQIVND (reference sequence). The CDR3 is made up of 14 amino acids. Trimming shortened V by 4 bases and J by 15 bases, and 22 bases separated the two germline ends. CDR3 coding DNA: TGTGCCAGTAGTACGACCGGGGGGCCCGGGACGCGATATTTT. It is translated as CASSTTGGPGTRYF.

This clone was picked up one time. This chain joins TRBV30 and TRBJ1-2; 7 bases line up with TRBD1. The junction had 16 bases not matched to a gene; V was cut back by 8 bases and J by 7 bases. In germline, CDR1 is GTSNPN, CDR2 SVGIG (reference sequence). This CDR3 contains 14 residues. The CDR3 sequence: CARLRDSQEGGYTF. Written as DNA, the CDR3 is TGTGCCCGACTCCGGGACAGCCAAGAAGGTGGCTACACCTTC. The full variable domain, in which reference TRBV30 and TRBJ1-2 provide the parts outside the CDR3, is SQTIHQWPATLVQPVGSPLSLECTVEGTSNPNLYWYRQAAGRGLQLLFYSVGIGQISSEVPQNLSASRPQDRQFILSSKKLLLSDSGFYLCARLRDSQEGGYTFGSGTRLTVV.

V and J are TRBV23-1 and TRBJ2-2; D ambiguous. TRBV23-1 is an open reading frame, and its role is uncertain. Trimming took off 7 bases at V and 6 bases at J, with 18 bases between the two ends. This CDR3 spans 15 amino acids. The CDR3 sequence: CASTCPSGLPGELFF. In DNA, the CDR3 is TGCGCCAGCACTTGCCCCTCCGGTCTGCCCGGGGAGCTGTTTTTT.

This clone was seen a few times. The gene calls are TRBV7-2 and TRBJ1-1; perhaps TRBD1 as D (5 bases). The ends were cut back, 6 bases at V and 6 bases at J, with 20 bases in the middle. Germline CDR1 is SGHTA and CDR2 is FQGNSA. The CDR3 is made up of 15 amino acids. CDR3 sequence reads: CASSKRGPTSSEAFF. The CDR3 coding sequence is TGTGCCAGCAGTAAAAGGGGCCCGACAAGCTCTGAAGCTTTCTTT.